This TCR beta chain appears in the sequencing data of a study of T cells in Graves' hyperthyroidism and ophthalmopathy. The count of this clonotype is one. Deletions cut 6 bases from V and 7 bases from J, with 12 bases between. The CDR3 totals 13 residues. The germline V gene encodes CDR1 LNHDA and CDR2 SQIVND (reference sequence). TCR beta CDR3 region amplification was performed from RNA transcripts. The TCR CDR3 was amplified in a first-round RT-PCR using the HTBI primer set. From the multiplex PCR reads, TCRdb called clonotypes with MiXCR, one entry per CDR3 protein. The sample holds hundreds of thousands of distinct CDR3 sequences; under 20% are singletons and the top ten take around 17%.

J is TRBJ2-2 and V is TRBV19; D uncertain. Material: blood. The TCR was taken from a woman younger than 35 with Graves' ophthalmopathy. The CDR3, as DNA: TGTGCCAGTAGCCCAGTCGGCGGCGGGGAGCTGTTTTTT. The encoded protein is CASSPVGGGELFF. Looking up the rest from reference TRBV19 and TRBJ2-2 gives the full variable domain: DGGITQSPKYLFRKEGQNVTLSCEQNLNHDAMYWYRQDPGQGLRLIYYSQIVNDFQKGDIAEGYSVSREKKESFPLTVTSAQKNPTAFYLCASSPVGGGELFFGEGSRLTVL.